This T cell receptor beta chain was captured by sequencing in a study of T cell changes during pregnancy in multiple sclerosis. Clones were sequenced by immunoSEQ multiplex PCR, and TCRdb holds only the in-frame ones, with some missing. The sample records tens of thousands of clones, about 91% being singletons. There are 14 residues in the CDR3. The germline gives CDR1 KGHSH, CDR2 LQKENI. V lost 2 bases and J lost 7; bases outside the gene matches: 4. This TCR was recovered from a female donor in good health, serving as a control in a pregnancy study. Some clones in this sample may be carry-over from other donors' samples. The sequencing used PBMCs, collected in the first trimester of pregnancy. The chain uses TRBV18 and TRBJ2-7; 11 nucleotides match TRBD2. The CDR3 DNA reads TGTGCCAGCTCACCAACTAGCGGGGGATTAGAGCAGTACTTC. As protein: CASSPTSGGLEQYF.